Detailed here is one T cell receptor beta chain. Its target is not known. cDNA reverse transcribed from extracted RNA served as the sequencing template. Sequenced by immunoSEQ multiplex PCR; TCRdb stores in-frame clones only, minus some. This table has some 200,000 clones, more than 45% appearing once. This sample was taken from a study of CD8+ T cells in alopecia areata. Study in general: Tofacitinib was given for 6 to 18 months, then stopped for 6 months.

The treatment here: oral pan-JAK inhibitor, 5-10 mg twice daily. Punch biopsies of lesional scalp, plus peripheral blood, were taken from alopecia areata patients. Between the trimmed V and J ends, which lost 4 bases and 7 bases, there was a span of 10 bases. The CDR3 runs 11 residues. Germline-derived CDR1 and CDR2 are SQVTM and ANQGSEA. Study outcomes and limitations: Significant decreases in scalp clonality and expanded CD8+ clones followed tofacitinib treatment. While tofacitinib was given, many expanded lesional clones persisted in scalp and blood.

The input for sequencing was CD4+ T cells sorted from blood, taken at week 4, from a patient treated with tofacitinib. The clonotype comes from a human donor with alopecia areata. The chain is built from TRBV29-1 and TRBJ1-1, with no clear D. The DNA for the CDR3 is TGCAGCGTTGGGTGGAGTCTTGAAGCTTTCTTT. It translates to CSVGWSLEAFF.